These T cell receptor beta chains were read from a single sample in a study of OX40 agonist ivuxolimab in advanced cancers. TCRdb's table, derived via immunoSEQ multiplex PCR, lists solely in-frame clones and lacks some. The sample consists of about 96,000 clones, about 80% of them appearing once. Sequencing was performed on CD4+ or CD8+ T cells sorted from blood, taken in a trial of the OX40 agonist ivuxolimab. The receptors were gathered from an adult with an advanced solid tumor such as melanoma, head and neck, liver or kidney cancer. The conserved cysteine and the conserved F or W are not part of the CDR3 here. Fields, in order: clone size, V gene, J gene, CDR3 protein. Expanded clones are given a class, and other clones once, few, many or no size at all.

size: NA
V: TRBV2
J: TRBJ1-2
CDR3: ASNQDGVGYT

size: NA
V: TRBV19
J: TRBJ2-2
CDR3: ASSMFIRELF

size: NA
V: TRBV6-5
J: TRBJ2-3
CDR3: ASSLGFNTDTQY

size: NA
V: TRBV14
J: TRBJ2-3
CDR3: ASSRTGRVTQY

size: few
V: TRBV6-1
J: TRBJ1-2
CDR3: ASSENEKGGYT

size: once
V: TRBV5-6
J: TRBJ2-3
CDR3: ASSLLVGYTDTQY

size: NA
V: TRBV9
J: TRBJ2-3
CDR3: ASSEDPGVSADTQY

size: NA
V: TRBV6-1
J: TRBJ1-5
CDR3: ASSEARRGRQPQH

size: NA
V: TRBV7-6
J: TRBJ2-2
CDR3: ASSLTGNTGELF

size: NA
V: TRBV11-2
J: TRBJ1-2
CDR3: ASSTQGYYGYT

size: NA
V: TRBV19
J: TRBJ2-7
CDR3: ASASGGTGAYEQY

size: NA
V: TRBV7-2
J: TRBJ2-1
CDR3: ASSFPYNEQF

size: NA
V: TRBV4-1
J: TRBJ2-7
CDR3: ASSQEERGRPYEQY

size: NA
V: TRBV4-3
J: TRBJ1-2
CDR3: ASSRSMVELSPYGYT

size: NA
V: TRBV5-1
J: TRBJ1-5
CDR3: ASSLGGLRNQPQH

size: NA
V: TRBV6-1
J: TRBJ1-2
CDR3: ASSEAGSYGYT

size: NA
V: TRBV5-1
J: TRBJ2-7
CDR3: ASRPGGGDAAYEQY

size: NA
V: TRBV7-2
J: TRBJ2-1
CDR3: ASSLRRGHNEQF

size: NA
V: TRBV30
J: TRBJ2-3
CDR3: AWTVGAGGSDTQY

size: once
V: TRBV19
J: TRBJ2-2
CDR3: ASSARGSTGELF

size: NA
V: TRBV6-1
J: TRBJ1-2
CDR3: ASSEGSGRDGYT

size: NA
V: TRBV15
J: TRBJ2-3
CDR3: ATRSGGGDTQY

size: NA
V: TRBV29-1
J: TRBJ1-2
CDR3: SVEGQVYGYT

size: NA
V: TRBV18
J: TRBJ1-2
CDR3: ASSDDSRYYGYT

size: NA
V: TRBV27
J: TRBJ2-5
CDR3: ASRLQGQETQY

size: NA
V: TRBV19
J: TRBJ1-2
CDR3: ASSSTGVSGYT

size: NA
V: TRBV6-6
J: TRBJ1-3
CDR3: ASRRQTSGNTIY

size: once
V: TRBV18
J: TRBJ2-2
CDR3: ASSIRPGQGYPGELF

size: NA
V: TRBV19
J: TRBJ1-2
CDR3: ASSTQGAGGYT

size: NA
V: TRBV7-9
J: TRBJ2-4
CDR3: ASSLYLGGEDIQY

size: NA
V: TRBV7-9
J: TRBJ2-2
CDR3: ASSFLSSGGPNTGELF

size: NA
V: TRBV5-1
J: TRBJ1-5
CDR3: ASSPGLNQPQH

size: NA
V: TRBV18
J: TRBJ1-4
CDR3: ASSPEQGGEKLF

size: NA
V: TRBV7-9
J: TRBJ2-1
CDR3: ASSSTGTSGSWF

size: NA
V: TRBV10-3
J: TRBJ1-4
CDR3: AISDQPTNEKLF

size: NA
V: TRBV5-1
J: TRBJ2-7
CDR3: ASSSRGVGEQY

size: NA
V: TRBV5-8
J: TRBJ2-7
CDR3: ASSFRRGRTYEQY

size: few
V: TRBV9
J: TRBJ1-1
CDR3: ASTRHSDTEAF

size: NA
V: TRBV5-8
J: TRBJ1-3
CDR3: ASSLPGNTIY

size: NA
V: TRBV27
J: TRBJ2-1
CDR3: ASSLIPAGGYNEQF

size: NA
V: TRBV7-7
J: TRBJ2-1
CDR3: ASSPTGVGVGEQF

size: NA
V: TRBV14
J: TRBJ2-5
CDR3: ASSQQTGGLTQY

size: NA
V: TRBV9
J: TRBJ2-7
CDR3: ASSVEGLSYEQY

size: NA
V: TRBV18
J: TRBJ2-3
CDR3: ASSPTGAGTDTQY